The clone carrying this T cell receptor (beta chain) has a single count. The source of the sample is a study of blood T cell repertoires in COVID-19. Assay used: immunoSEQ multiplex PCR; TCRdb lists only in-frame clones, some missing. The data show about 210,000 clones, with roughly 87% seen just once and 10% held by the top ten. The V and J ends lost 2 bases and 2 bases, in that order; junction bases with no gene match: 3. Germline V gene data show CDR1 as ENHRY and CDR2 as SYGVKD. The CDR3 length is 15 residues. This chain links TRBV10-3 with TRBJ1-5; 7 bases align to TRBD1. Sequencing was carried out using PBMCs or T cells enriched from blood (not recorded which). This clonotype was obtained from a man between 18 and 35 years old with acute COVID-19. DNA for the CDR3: TGTGCCATCAGTGAGCCGGGACAGCGCAATCAGCCCCAGCATTTT. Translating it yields CAISEPGQRNQPQHF.